Sequencing of this T cell receptor (beta chain) was carried out in a study of glioma-infiltrating T cells. Study conclusions and caveats: Tissue and blood shared very few CDR3 sequences.

The iRepertoire nested amplicon-rescue multiplex PCR amplified TCR alpha and beta CDR3s from RNA. Each CDR3 protein gets one entry after TCRdb re-called the multiplex PCR reads with MiXCR. This sample has about 110,000 distinct CDR3 sequences, with around 25% found just once. This clonotype was counted at least ten times. Antigen unknown. Per the germline V gene, CDR1 is DFQATT and CDR2 is SNEGSKA (reference sequence). The CDR3 is 14 amino acids. With V trimmed by 3 bases and J by 3 bases, 6 bases remained unmatched. This clonotype was sampled from a human donor with low-grade glioma or glioblastoma, undergoing nonglioma brain surgery, or in good health (not recorded which). Specimen: glioma tissue, nonneoplastic brain tissue, or PBMCs (not recorded which). The rearrangement links TRBV20-1 to TRBJ1-1; 8 bases are a match to TRBD1. The CDR3 region is CSARRRTGYTEAFF. CDR3 DNA: TGCAGTGCTAGGAGACGGACAGGGTACACTGAAGCTTTCTTT.